This is a list of T cell receptor beta chains from one sample in a study of blood T cell repertoires in COVID-19. Measured with immunoSEQ multiplex PCR; TCRdb has only the in-frame clones, and not every one. In the table there are approximately 150,000 clones, 84% of which are singletons. The specimen sequenced was PBMCs or T cells enriched from blood (not recorded which). Receptors were obtained from a man aged 45 to 65 in a cohort exposed to, infected with or recovered from COVID-19 (not recorded which). CDR3s include the opening cysteine and the closing phenylalanine or tryptophan. D genes are given only for firm matches. Size is omitted from some rows. Given values are once, few, many or a class for expanded clones.

CDR3aa: CASSLKFGRGQDGELFF
CDR3nt: TGTGCCAGCAGCTTGAAATTCGGCAGGGGGCAGGACGGGGAGCTGTTTTTT
len: 17
abundance: few
v_gene: TRBV5-6
d_gene: TRBD1
j_gene: TRBJ2-2

CDR3aa: CASLARGQSSYNSPLHF
CDR3nt: TGTGCCAGCCTGGCGAGGGGACAGAGCTCCTATAATTCACCCCTCCACTTT
len: 17
abundance: few
v_gene: TRBV7-2
d_gene: TRBD1
j_gene: TRBJ1-6

CDR3aa: CASTRPRTSGGEETQYF
CDR3nt: TGTGCCAGCACCCGCCCCAGGACTAGCGGGGGGGAAGAGACCCAGTACTTC
len: 17
abundance: .
v_gene: TRBV2
d_gene: TRBD2
j_gene: TRBJ2-5

CDR3aa: CSVAGGSTIYF
CDR3nt: TGCAGCGTTGCCGGGGGGTCCACCATATATTTT
len: 11
abundance: .
v_gene: TRBV29-1
d_gene: .
j_gene: TRBJ1-3

CDR3aa: CSASIQGSNQPQHF
CDR3nt: TGCAGTGCTAGTATACAGGGTAGCAATCAGCCCCAGCATTTT
len: 14
abundance: once
v_gene: TRBV20-1
d_gene: .
j_gene: TRBJ1-5

CDR3aa: CASSPRRGGTDTQYF
CDR3nt: TGTGCCAGCAGCCCCCGGAGGGGTGGCACAGATACGCAGTATTTT
len: 15
abundance: .
v_gene: TRBV7-9
d_gene: .
j_gene: TRBJ2-3

CDR3aa: CASSSLGLAANQETQYF
CDR3nt: TGTGCCAGCAGCTCACTTGGGCTAGCCGCGAACCAAGAGACCCAGTACTTC
len: 17
abundance: .
v_gene: TRBV5-4
d_gene: .
j_gene: TRBJ2-5

CDR3aa: CASSIGTGGFAGELFF
CDR3nt: TGTGCCAGTAGTATAGGGACAGGGGGCTTTGCCGGGGAGCTGTTTTTT
len: 16
abundance: few
v_gene: TRBV19
d_gene: TRBD1
j_gene: TRBJ2-2

CDR3aa: CASTADRGETQYF
CDR3nt: TGTGCCAGTACCGCAGACAGGGGAGAGACCCAGTACTTC
len: 13
abundance: .
v_gene: TRBV19
d_gene: TRBD1
j_gene: TRBJ2-5

CDR3aa: CASSESGLAGVTGELFF
CDR3nt: TGCGCCAGCAGTGAGTCCGGACTAGCGGGAGTCACCGGGGAGCTGTTTTTT
len: 17
abundance: .
v_gene: TRBV10-2
d_gene: TRBD2
j_gene: TRBJ2-2

CDR3aa: CASSASRDYGYTF
CDR3nt: TGTGCCAGCAGTGCGTCGAGGGACTATGGCTACACCTTC
len: 13
abundance: .
v_gene: TRBV12-3/TRBV12-4
d_gene: .
j_gene: TRBJ1-2

CDR3aa: CASSSGTSLYEQYF
CDR3nt: TGTGCCAGCAGTTCCGGGACATCGCTTTACGAGCAGTACTTC
len: 14
abundance: .
v_gene: TRBV6-2/TRBV6-3
d_gene: .
j_gene: TRBJ2-7

CDR3aa: CASSPRDRGYNSPLHF
CDR3nt: TGTGCCAGTAGTCCCCGGGACAGGGGCTATAATTCACCCCTCCACTTT
len: 16
abundance: .
v_gene: TRBV19
d_gene: TRBD1
j_gene: TRBJ1-6

CDR3aa: CASSSGEQFF
CDR3nt: TGTGCCAGCAGCTCGGGTGAGCAGTTCTTC
len: 10
abundance: .
v_gene: TRBV11-2
d_gene: .
j_gene: TRBJ2-1

CDR3aa: CASSEGTGQGFLYGYTF
CDR3nt: TGTGCCAGCAGTGAAGGTACCGGACAGGGCTTTCTCTATGGCTACACCTTC
len: 17
abundance: .
v_gene: TRBV6-1
d_gene: TRBD1
j_gene: TRBJ1-2

CDR3aa: CASSQVSSGGGTDTQYF
CDR3nt: TGCGCCAGCAGCCAAGTGTCTAGCGGGGGTGGCACAGATACGCAGTATTTT
len: 17
abundance: .
v_gene: TRBV4-3
d_gene: TRBD2
j_gene: TRBJ2-3

CDR3aa: CASSLDRGKWATQYF
CDR3nt: TGCGCCAGCAGCTTGGACAGGGGAAAGTGGGCTACGCAGTATTTT
len: 15
abundance: .
v_gene: TRBV5-1
d_gene: TRBD1
j_gene: TRBJ2-3

CDR3aa: CASSYLPGGTYEQYF
CDR3nt: TGTGCCAGCAGTTACCTCCCCGGCGGAACCTACGAGCAGTACTTC
len: 15
abundance: .
v_gene: TRBV6-5
d_gene: .
j_gene: TRBJ2-7

CDR3aa: CASRSGQGGEQYF
CDR3nt: TGTGCCAGCAGAAGTGGACAGGGAGGCGAGCAGTACTTC
len: 13
abundance: .
v_gene: TRBV28
d_gene: TRBD1
j_gene: TRBJ2-7

CDR3aa: CASSSTGRLEAFF
CDR3nt: TGTGCCAGCAGCTCAACAGGTAGGCTTGAAGCTTTCTTT
len: 13
abundance: .
v_gene: TRBV7-9
d_gene: .
j_gene: TRBJ1-1

CDR3aa: CASSLSSGNSPLHF
CDR3nt: TGTGCCAGCAGCTTAAGCAGCGGAAATTCACCCCTCCACTTT
len: 14
abundance: few
v_gene: TRBV27
d_gene: .
j_gene: TRBJ1-6

CDR3aa: CASSLLGQGGNEQFF
CDR3nt: TGTGCCAGCAGTTTATTAGGGCAGGGCGGAAATGAGCAGTTCTTC
len: 15
abundance: .
v_gene: TRBV28
d_gene: .
j_gene: TRBJ2-1

CDR3aa: CASSHWASGEEEQYF
CDR3nt: TGTGCCAGCAGCCATTGGGCTAGCGGGGAGGAAGAGCAGTACTTC
len: 15
abundance: .
v_gene: TRBV3-1/TRBV3-2
d_gene: TRBD2
j_gene: TRBJ2-7

CDR3aa: CASSIVGGGGYTF
CDR3nt: TGTGCCAGCAGTATAGTGGGGGGAGGTGGCTACACCTTC
len: 13
abundance: .
v_gene: TRBV6-5
d_gene: .
j_gene: TRBJ1-2

CDR3aa: CASSPRTTSSGANVLTF
CDR3nt: TGTGCCAGCTCACCGAGGACAACTTCGTCTGGGGCCAACGTCCTGACTTTC
len: 17
abundance: .
v_gene: TRBV18
d_gene: .
j_gene: TRBJ2-6

CDR3aa: CASSSPTGTIYTEAFF
CDR3nt: TGTGCCAGCAGCTCACCCACAGGCACGATTTACACTGAAGCTTTCTTT
len: 16
abundance: .
v_gene: TRBV5-6
d_gene: .
j_gene: TRBJ1-1

CDR3aa: CASSESVGQKEQFF
CDR3nt: TGTGCCAGCAGTGAATCGGTTGGTCAAAAGGAGCAGTTCTTC
len: 14
abundance: .
v_gene: TRBV25-1
d_gene: .
j_gene: TRBJ2-1

CDR3aa: CASSANPYEQYF
CDR3nt: TGTGCCAGCTCAGCTAACCCCTACGAGCAGTACTTC
len: 12
abundance: .
v_gene: TRBV18
d_gene: .
j_gene: TRBJ2-7

CDR3aa: CASSVDPGGGYGYTF
CDR3nt: TGTGCCAGTAGTGTAGATCCAGGGGGCGGCTATGGCTACACCTTC
len: 15
abundance: few
v_gene: TRBV19
d_gene: TRBD1
j_gene: TRBJ1-2

CDR3aa: CASSLAGQANEKLFF
CDR3nt: TGCGCCAGCAGCTTGGCCGGACAGGCAAATGAAAAACTGTTTTTT
len: 15
abundance: .
v_gene: TRBV5-1
d_gene: TRBD1
j_gene: TRBJ1-4

CDR3aa: CASSTTGTRGYNEQFF
CDR3nt: TGTGCCAGCAGCACAACCGGGACTAGAGGCTACAATGAGCAGTTCTTC
len: 16
abundance: many
v_gene: TRBV28
d_gene: TRBD2
j_gene: TRBJ2-1

CDR3aa: CASSAAGTVGNTIYF
CDR3nt: TGTGCCAGCAGCGCCGCAGGGACAGTTGGAAACACCATATATTTT
len: 15
abundance: .
v_gene: TRBV7-9
d_gene: TRBD1
j_gene: TRBJ1-3

CDR3aa: CASSEPGLGEQFF
CDR3nt: TGTGCCAGCAGTGAGCCAGGTTTGGGTGAGCAGTTCTTC
len: 13
abundance: .
v_gene: TRBV6-1
d_gene: .
j_gene: TRBJ2-1

CDR3aa: CASSPPYRNNEKLFF
CDR3nt: TGTGCCAGCTCACCACCGTACAGAAATAATGAAAAACTGTTTTTT
len: 15
abundance: .
v_gene: TRBV18
d_gene: .
j_gene: TRBJ1-4

CDR3aa: CASRSGGAQDTQYF
CDR3nt: TGTGCCAGCAGGTCCGGCGGCGCGCAGGATACGCAGTATTTT
len: 14
abundance: .
v_gene: TRBV28
d_gene: .
j_gene: TRBJ2-3

CDR3aa: CASSTGQSNQPQHF
CDR3nt: TGTGCCAGCAGTACCGGACAATCCAATCAGCCCCAGCATTTT
len: 14
abundance: once
v_gene: TRBV6-5
d_gene: .
j_gene: TRBJ1-5

CDR3aa: CASSRQASNYGYTF
CDR3nt: TGTGCCAGTAGTAGACAGGCCTCTAACTATGGCTACACCTTC
len: 14
abundance: .
v_gene: TRBV19
d_gene: .
j_gene: TRBJ1-2

CDR3aa: CASQTSDRVPAGNTIYF
CDR3nt: TGTGCCAGTCAGACCAGTGACAGGGTACCGGCTGGAAACACCATATATTTT
len: 17
abundance: .
v_gene: TRBV19
d_gene: TRBD1
j_gene: TRBJ1-3

CDR3aa: CASSYRRGEAFF
CDR3nt: TGTGCCAGCAGTTATCGGAGGGGTGAAGCTTTCTTT
len: 12
abundance: .
v_gene: TRBV6-5
d_gene: .
j_gene: TRBJ1-1

CDR3aa: CASSLGSMNTEAFF
CDR3nt: TGTGCCAGCAGTTTGGGCTCGATGAACACTGAAGCTTTCTTT
len: 14
abundance: .
v_gene: TRBV6-5
d_gene: .
j_gene: TRBJ1-1

CDR3aa: CASGLGTGGGYGYTF
CDR3nt: TGTGCTAGTGGTTTGGGAACAGGGGGCGGCTATGGCTACACCTTC
len: 15
abundance: .
v_gene: TRBV12-5
d_gene: TRBD1
j_gene: TRBJ1-2

CDR3aa: CASSSPGTNSPLHF
CDR3nt: TGTGCCAGCAGTTCCCCGGGAACTAATTCACCCCTCCACTTT
len: 14
abundance: .
v_gene: TRBV27
d_gene: .
j_gene: TRBJ1-6

CDR3aa: CASSYSISYEQYF
CDR3nt: TGTGCCAGCAGTTACTCGATCAGCTACGAGCAGTACTTC
len: 13
abundance: once
v_gene: TRBV6-5
d_gene: .
j_gene: TRBJ2-7

CDR3aa: CASRTTGKLLAEQYF
CDR3nt: TGCGCCAGCAGAACTACAGGGAAATTGCTCGCCGAGCAGTACTTC
len: 15
abundance: .
v_gene: TRBV5-1
d_gene: .
j_gene: TRBJ2-7

CDR3aa: CASTRDRATNEKLFF
CDR3nt: TGTGCCAGCACGAGGGATCGGGCAACTAATGAAAAACTGTTTTTT
len: 15
abundance: .
v_gene: TRBV2
d_gene: .
j_gene: TRBJ1-4

CDR3aa: CASSQGPATNSPLHF
CDR3nt: TGTGCCAGCAGCCAGGGGCCAGCGACGAATTCACCCCTCCACTTT
len: 15
abundance: .
v_gene: TRBV4-2
d_gene: .
j_gene: TRBJ1-6

CDR3aa: CATSDGTGGNQPQHF
CDR3nt: TGTGCCACCAGTGATGGGACAGGAGGTAATCAGCCCCAGCATTTT
len: 15
abundance: few
v_gene: TRBV24-1
d_gene: TRBD1
j_gene: TRBJ1-5

CDR3aa: CSVEERRGYTF
CDR3nt: TGCAGCGTTGAAGAGAGGAGGGGCTACACCTTC
len: 11
abundance: .
v_gene: TRBV29-1
d_gene: .
j_gene: TRBJ1-2